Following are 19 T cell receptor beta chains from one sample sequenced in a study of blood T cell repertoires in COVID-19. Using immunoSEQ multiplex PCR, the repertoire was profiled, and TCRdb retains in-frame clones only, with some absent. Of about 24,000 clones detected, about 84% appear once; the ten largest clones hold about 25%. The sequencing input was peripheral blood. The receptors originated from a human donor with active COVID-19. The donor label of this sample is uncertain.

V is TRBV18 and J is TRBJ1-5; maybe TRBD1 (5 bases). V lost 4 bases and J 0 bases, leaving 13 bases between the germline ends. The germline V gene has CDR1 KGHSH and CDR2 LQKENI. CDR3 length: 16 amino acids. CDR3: CASSLIQVSSNQPQHF. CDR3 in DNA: TGTGCCAGCTCACTCATACAGGTTTCTAGCAATCAGCCCCAGCATTTT. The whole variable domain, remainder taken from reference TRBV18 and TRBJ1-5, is NAGVMQNPRHLVRRRGQEARLRCSPMKGHSHVYWYRQLPEEGLKFMVYLQKENIIDESGMPKERFSAEFPKEGPSILRIQQVVRGDSAAYFCASSLIQVSSNQPQHFGDGTRLSIL.

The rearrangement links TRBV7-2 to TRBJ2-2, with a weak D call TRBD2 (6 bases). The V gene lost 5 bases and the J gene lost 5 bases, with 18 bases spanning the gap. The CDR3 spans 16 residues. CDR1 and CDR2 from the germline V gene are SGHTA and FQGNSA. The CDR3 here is CASSPPGGALTGELFF. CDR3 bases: TGTGCCAGCAGCCCCCCCGGAGGGGCGCTGACCGGGGAGCTGTTTTTT. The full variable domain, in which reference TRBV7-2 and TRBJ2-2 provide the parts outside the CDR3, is GAGVSQSPSNKVTEKGKDVELRCDPISGHTALYWYRQSLGQGLEFLIYFQGNSAPDKSGLPSDRFSAERTGGSVSTLTIQRTQQEDSAVYLCASSPPGGALTGELFFGEGSRLTVL.

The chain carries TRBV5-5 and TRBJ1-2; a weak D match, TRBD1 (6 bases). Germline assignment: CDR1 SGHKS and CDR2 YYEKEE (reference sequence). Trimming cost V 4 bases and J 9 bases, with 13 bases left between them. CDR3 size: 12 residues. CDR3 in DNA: TGTGCCAGCAGCCCGACGGGACACAGCTACACCTTC. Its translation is CASSPTGHSYTF.

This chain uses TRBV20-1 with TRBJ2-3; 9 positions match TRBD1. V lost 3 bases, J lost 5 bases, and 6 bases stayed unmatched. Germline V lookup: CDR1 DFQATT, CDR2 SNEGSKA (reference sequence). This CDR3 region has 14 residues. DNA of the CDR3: TGCAGTGCTAGTATACAGGGGGCTAAAGATACGCAGTATTTT. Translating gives CSASIQGAKDTQYF.

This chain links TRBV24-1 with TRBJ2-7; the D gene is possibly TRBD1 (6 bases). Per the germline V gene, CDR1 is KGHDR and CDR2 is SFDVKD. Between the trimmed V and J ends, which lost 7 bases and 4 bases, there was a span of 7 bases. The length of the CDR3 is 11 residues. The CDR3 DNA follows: TGTGCCACCAGGACAGGATACGAGCAGTACTTC. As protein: CATRTGYEQYF.

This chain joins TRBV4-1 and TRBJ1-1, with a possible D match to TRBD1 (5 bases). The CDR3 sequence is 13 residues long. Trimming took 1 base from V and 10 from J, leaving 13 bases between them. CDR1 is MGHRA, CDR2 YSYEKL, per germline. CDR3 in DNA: TGCGCCAGCAGCCAAGGGGGGGAGGGTGGAGCTTTCTTT. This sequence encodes CASSQGGEGGAFF.

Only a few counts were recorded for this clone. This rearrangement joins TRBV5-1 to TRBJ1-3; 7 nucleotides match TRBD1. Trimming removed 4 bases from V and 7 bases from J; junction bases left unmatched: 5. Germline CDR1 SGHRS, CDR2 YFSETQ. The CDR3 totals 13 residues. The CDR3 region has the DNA TGCGCCAGCAGCGCTGACAGGGCGAACACCATATATTTT. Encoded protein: CASSADRANTIYF.

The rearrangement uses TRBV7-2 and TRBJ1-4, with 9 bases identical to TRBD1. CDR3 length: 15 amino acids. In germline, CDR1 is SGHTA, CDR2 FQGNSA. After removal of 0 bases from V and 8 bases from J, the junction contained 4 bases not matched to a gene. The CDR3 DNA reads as TGTGCCAGCAGCTTAGCGGGACAGGGAGTCGAAAAACTGTTTTTT. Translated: CASSLAGQGVEKLFF.

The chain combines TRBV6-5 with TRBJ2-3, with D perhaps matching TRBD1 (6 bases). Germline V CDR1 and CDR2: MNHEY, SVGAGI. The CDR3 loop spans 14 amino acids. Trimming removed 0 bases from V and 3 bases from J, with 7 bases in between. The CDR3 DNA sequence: TGTGCCAGCAGTTACTCGCAGGGGACAGATACGCAGTATTTT. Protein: CASSYSQGTDTQYF.

The CDR3 bases are TGCGCCAGCAGCATCTCTAGCTCTAGCGGGGGCACAGATACGCAGTATTTT. As protein: CASSISSSSGGTDTQYF. This chain links TRBV5-1 with TRBJ2-3, with 9 nucleotides matching TRBD2. After removal of 4 bases from V and 1 base from J, the junction contained 10 bases not matched to a gene. The CDR3 contains 17 residues. The germline V gene has CDR1 SGHRS and CDR2 YFSETQ.

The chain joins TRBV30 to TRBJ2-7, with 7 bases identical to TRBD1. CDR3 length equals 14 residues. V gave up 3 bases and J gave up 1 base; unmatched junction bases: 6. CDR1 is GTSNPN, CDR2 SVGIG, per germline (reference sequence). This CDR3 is CAWSWADRSYEQYF. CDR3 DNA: TGTGCCTGGAGCTGGGCGGACAGGTCCTACGAGCAGTACTTC.

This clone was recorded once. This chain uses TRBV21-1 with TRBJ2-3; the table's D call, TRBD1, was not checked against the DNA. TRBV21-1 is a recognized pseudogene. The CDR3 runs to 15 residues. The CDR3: CASSAQGSCTDTQYF. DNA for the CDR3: TGTGCCAGCAGCGCACAGGGCTCCTGCACAGATACGCAGTATTTT.

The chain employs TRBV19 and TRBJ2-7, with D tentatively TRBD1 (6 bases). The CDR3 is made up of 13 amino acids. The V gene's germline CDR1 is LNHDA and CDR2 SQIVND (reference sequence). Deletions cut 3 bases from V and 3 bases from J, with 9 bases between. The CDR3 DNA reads TGTGCCAGTAGTATCTCAGGGGTCTACGAGCAGTACTTC. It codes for CASSISGVYEQYF.

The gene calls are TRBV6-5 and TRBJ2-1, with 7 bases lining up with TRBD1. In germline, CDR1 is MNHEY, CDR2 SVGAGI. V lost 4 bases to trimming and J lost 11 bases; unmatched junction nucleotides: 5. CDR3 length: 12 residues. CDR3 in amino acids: CASSWDRKQQFF. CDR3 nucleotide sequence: TGTGCCAGCAGTTGGGACAGAAAACAGCAGTTCTTC.

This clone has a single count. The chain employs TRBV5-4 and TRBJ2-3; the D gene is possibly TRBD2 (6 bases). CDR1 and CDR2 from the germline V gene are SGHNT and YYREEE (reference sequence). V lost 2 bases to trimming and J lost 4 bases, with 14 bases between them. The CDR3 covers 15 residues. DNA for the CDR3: TGTGCCAGCAGCTTTGACGGGAGAGCGTCAGATACGCAGTATTTT. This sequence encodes CASSFDGRASDTQYF.

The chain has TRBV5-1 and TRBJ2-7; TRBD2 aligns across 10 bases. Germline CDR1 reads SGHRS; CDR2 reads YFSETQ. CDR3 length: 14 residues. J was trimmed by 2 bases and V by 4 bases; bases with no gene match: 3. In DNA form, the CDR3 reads TGCGCCAGCAGCAACCTAGCGGGAGCCTACGAGCAGTACTTC. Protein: CASSNLAGAYEQYF.

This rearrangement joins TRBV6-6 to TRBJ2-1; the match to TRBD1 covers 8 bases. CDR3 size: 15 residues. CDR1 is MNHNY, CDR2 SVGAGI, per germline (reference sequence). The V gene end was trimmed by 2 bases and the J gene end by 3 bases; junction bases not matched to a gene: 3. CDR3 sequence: CASSYGQGVYNEQFF. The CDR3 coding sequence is TGTGCCAGCAGTTACGGACAGGGCGTCTACAATGAGCAGTTCTTC.

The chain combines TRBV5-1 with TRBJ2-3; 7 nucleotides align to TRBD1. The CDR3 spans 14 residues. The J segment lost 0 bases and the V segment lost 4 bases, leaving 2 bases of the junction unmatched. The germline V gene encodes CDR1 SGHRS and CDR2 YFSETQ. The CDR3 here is CASSPGQSTDTQYF. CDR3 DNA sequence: TGCGCCAGCAGCCCGGGACAGAGCACAGATACGCAGTATTTT.

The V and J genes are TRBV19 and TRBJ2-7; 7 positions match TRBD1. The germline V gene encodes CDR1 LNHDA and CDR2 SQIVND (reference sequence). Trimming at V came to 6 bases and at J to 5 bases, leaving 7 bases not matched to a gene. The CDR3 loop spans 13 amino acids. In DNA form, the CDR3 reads TGTGCCAGTAGATTAGGGGGCTCAGACGAGCAGTACTTC. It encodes CASRLGGSDEQYF.